This is a list of T cell receptor beta chains from one sample in a study of T cells in Graves' hyperthyroidism and ophthalmopathy. From the multiplex PCR reads, TCRdb called clonotypes with MiXCR, one entry per CDR3 protein. Here the sample spans about 410,000 distinct CDR3 sequences, about 14% being singletons. Sequencing was carried out using blood. Every receptor here comes from a woman aged 30 to 39 with Graves' ophthalmopathy. Each CDR3 is given with its conserved first and last residue. D genes are given only for firm matches. The size of a clone is reported for some rows only, either as once, few or many, or as a class for expanded clones.

-,TRBD1,TRBJ2-1,TRBV20-1,TGCAGTGCTAGATCGGGACAGTGGTACAATGAGCAGTTCTTC,CSARSGQWYNEQFF
-,TRBD2,TRBJ2-5,TRBV20-1,TGCAGTGCTAAGGGCGGGGGGGACACCGGGGAGCCCCAAGAGACCCAGTACTTC,CSAKGGGDTGEPQETQYF
many,-,TRBJ1-5,TRBV20-1,TGCAGTGTGCTGGCCAAGACTCCATATAGCAATCAGCCCCAGCATTTT,CSVLAKTPYSNQPQHF
many,-,TRBJ2-7,TRBV28,TGTGCCAGCAGTTTATGGTCAGGACTCACCTACGAGCAGTACTTC,CASSLWSGLTYEQYF
many,-,TRBJ2-1,TRBV7-2,TGTGCCAGCAGCTTTTCCATCGGGGCGGATGAGCAGTTCTTC,CASSFSIGADEQFF
many,-,TRBJ2-3,TRBV27,TGTGCCAGCAGCCCGTGGACTAGCACAGATACGCAGTATTTT,CASSPWTSTDTQYF
-,TRBD2,TRBJ2-2,TRBV19,TGTGCCAGTAGTATAGGGACTAGCTCGACCACCGGGGAGCTGTTTTTT,CASSIGTSSTTGELFF
-,-,TRBJ2-4,TRBV9,TGTGCCAGCAGCGCCCGACTCCAGGGTGGAGAAAACATTCAGTACTTC,CASSARLQGGENIQYF
many,-,TRBJ1-1,TRBV18,TGTGCCAGCTCACCACCGCGCGGGATGAACACTGAAGCTTTCTTT,CASSPPRGMNTEAFF
-,-,TRBJ1-2,TRBV28,TGTGCCACCGCCGATCGGAACTATGGCTACACCTTC,CATADRNYGYTF
many,TRBD1,TRBJ2-5,TRBV24-1,TGTGCCACCAGTGAATTTGACAGGGGGCGAGAGACCCAGTACTTC,CATSEFDRGRETQYF
many,-,TRBJ2-1,TRBV7-8,TGTGCCAGCAGCTTAATAGGGCACGACAATGAGCAGTTCTTC,CASSLIGHDNEQFF
few,TRBD2,TRBJ2-7,TRBV7-2,TGTGCCAGCAGCCCACTAGCGGGTGGCGCCTACGAGCAGTACTTC,CASSPLAGGAYEQYF
many,-,TRBJ2-5,TRBV20-1,TGCAGTGCTAGAGATTCGGCAGATGGGTTCCAAGAGACCCAGTACTTC,CSARDSADGFQETQYF
-,TRBD2,TRBJ2-1,TRBV9,TGTGCCAGCAGCCCGTGGATTAGCGGGGGAGGGGGGGGTGAGCAGTTCTTC,CASSPWISGGGGGEQFF
few,TRBD2,TRBJ2-1,TRBV24-1,TGTGCCACCAGTGATTGGGCTAGCGGGGGGCCAAATGAGCAGTTCTTC,CATSDWASGGPNEQFF
few,-,TRBJ1-2,TRBV29-1,TGCAGCGCTCGGGACACGCCATCAAGGGACTATGGCTACACCTTC,CSARDTPSRDYGYTF
many,-,TRBJ1-2,TRBV12-3/TRBV12-4,TGTGCCAGCAGTTTTGGTCCTGTTAGGTATGGCTACACCTTC,CASSFGPVRYGYTF
many,-,TRBJ1-2,TRBV7-9,TGTGCCAGCAGCCCCCACCTTGGGGGCGGGGATGGCTACACCTTC,CASSPHLGGGDGYTF
few,-,TRBJ1-2,TRBV20-1,TGCAGTGCTAGAAACAGGGAGAGGAGCTATGGCTACACCTTC,CSARNRERSYGYTF
-,TRBD1,TRBJ2-7,TRBV27,TGTGCCAGCAGTTCCGGACAGGGTAGATCCTACGAGCAGTACTTC,CASSSGQGRSYEQYF
many,-,TRBJ1-1,TRBV2,TGTGCCAGCAGTTATGGGGAGGGCACTGAAGCTTTCTTT,CASSYGEGTEAFF
many,-,TRBJ1-5,TRBV6-1,TGTGCCAGCAGTTACGCTTCAAAGCAGCCCCAGCATTTT,CASSYASKQPQHF
many,-,TRBJ1-1,TRBV10-2,TGCGCCAGCAGTGCGGCAGGGCGGAACACTGAAGCTTTCTTT,CASSAAGRNTEAFF
many,-,TRBJ1-1,TRBV6-5,TGTGCCAGCAGTTACTCTACACATGTGAACACTGAAGCTTTCTTT,CASSYSTHVNTEAFF
-,TRBD2,TRBJ2-1,TRBV7-2,TGTGCCAGCAGCCGAATAGCGGGGGGGAATGAGCAGTTCTTC,CASSRIAGGNEQFF
-,-,TRBJ2-3,TRBV19,TGTGCCAGTAGTTTGACAGGGAGGGGAGATACGCAGTATTTT,CASSLTGRGDTQYF
many,TRBD2,TRBJ2-5,TRBV3-1,TGTGCCAGCAGCCAAGGCGCGGGGGGCGGGGAGACCCAGTACTTC,CASSQGAGGGETQYF
-,-,TRBJ1-4,TRBV2,TGTGCCAGCAGTGAAATGGGGGCTGAAAAACTGTTTTTT,CASSEMGAEKLFF
-,TRBD2,TRBJ2-7,TRBV5-6,TGTGCCAGCAGGAGCGGGGGAAGGGCCGAGCAGTACTTC,CASRSGGRAEQYF
many,-,TRBJ2-7,TRBV12-5,TGTGCTAGTGGTTTGGGGTACGAGCAGTACTTC,CASGLGYEQYF
many,TRBD2,TRBJ2-7,TRBV27,TGTGCCAGCAGTATGGGACTAGCGGGGAGAAGCTCCTACGAGCAGTACTTC,CASSMGLAGRSSYEQYF